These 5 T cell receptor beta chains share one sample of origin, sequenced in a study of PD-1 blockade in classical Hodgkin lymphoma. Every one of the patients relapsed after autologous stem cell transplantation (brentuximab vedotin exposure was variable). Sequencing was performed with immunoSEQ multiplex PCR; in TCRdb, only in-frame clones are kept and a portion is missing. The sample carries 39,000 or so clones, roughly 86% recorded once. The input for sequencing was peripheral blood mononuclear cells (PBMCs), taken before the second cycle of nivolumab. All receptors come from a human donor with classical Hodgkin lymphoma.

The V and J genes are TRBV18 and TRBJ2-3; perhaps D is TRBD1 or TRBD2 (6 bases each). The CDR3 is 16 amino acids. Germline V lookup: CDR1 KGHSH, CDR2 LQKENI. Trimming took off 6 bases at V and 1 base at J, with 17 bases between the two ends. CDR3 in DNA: TGTGCCAGCTCTGACTGGGGGGCAGCGGGCACAGATACGCAGTATTTT. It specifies CASSDWGAAGTDTQYF.

The CDR3 loop is CASSPGPGLNTDTQYF. The CDR3, as DNA: TGCGCCAGCAGCCCCGGGCCGGGATTGAACACAGATACGCAGTATTTT. This sequence joins TRBV5-1 and TRBJ2-3; D possibly corresponds to TRBD2 (5 bases). The V end was cut by 4 bases, the J end by 2 bases, with 17 bases between. Per the germline V gene, CDR1 is SGHRS and CDR2 is YFSETQ. This CDR3 contains 16 residues. Full variable domain (remainder filled in from reference TRBV5-1 and TRBJ2-3): KAGVTQTPRYLIKTRGQQVTLSCSPISGHRSVSWYQQTPGQGLQFLFEYFSETQRNKGNFPGRFSGRQFSNSRSEMNVSTLELGDSALYLCASSPGPGLNTDTQYFGPGTRLTVL.

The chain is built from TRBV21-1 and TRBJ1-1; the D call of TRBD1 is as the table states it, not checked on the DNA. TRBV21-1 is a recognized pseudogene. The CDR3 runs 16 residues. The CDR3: CASSKWQGEKDTEAFF. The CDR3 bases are TGTGCCAGCAGCAAATGGCAGGGGGAGAAAGACACTGAAGCTTTCTTT.

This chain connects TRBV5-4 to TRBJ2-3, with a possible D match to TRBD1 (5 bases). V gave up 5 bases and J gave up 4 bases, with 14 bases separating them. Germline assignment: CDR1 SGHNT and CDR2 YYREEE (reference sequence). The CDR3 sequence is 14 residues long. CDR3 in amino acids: CASSPDSNADTQYF. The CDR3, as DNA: TGTGCCAGCAGTCCCGACAGTAACGCAGATACGCAGTATTTT.

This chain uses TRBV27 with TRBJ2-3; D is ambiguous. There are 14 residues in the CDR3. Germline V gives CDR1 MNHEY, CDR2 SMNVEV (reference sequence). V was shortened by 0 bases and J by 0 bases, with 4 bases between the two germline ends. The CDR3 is CASSLSISTDTQYF. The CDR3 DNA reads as TGTGCCAGCAGTTTATCGATTAGCACAGATACGCAGTATTTT.